This T cell receptor beta chain came from a study of blood T cell repertoires in COVID-19. Method: immunoSEQ multiplex PCR; TCRdb's copy keeps in-frame clones and lacks some. Of about 130,000 clones in the sample, 70% to 80% are singletons; the top ten hold 9.5% to 12%. This CDR3 spans 11 amino acids. The V end was cut by 5 bases, the J end by 8 bases, with 9 bases between. Germline CDR1 and CDR2: MDHEN and SYDVKM. This chain links TRBV28 with TRBJ1-2, with D uncertain. Sequenced sample: peripheral blood. The source of this sequence is a man in his 60s who had recovered from COVID-19. The CDR3 region has the DNA TGTGCCAGCAGTCGGGGTGGCGGCTACACCTTC. It translates to CASSRGGGYTF.